Detailed here is one TCR beta chain. The antigen it recognizes is unknown. Within one base of it there is no much larger clone, and no base qualities were kept. The library was built by means of the immunoSEQ multiplex PCR assay. The table was pulled from immuneACCESS by TCRdb, which kept in-frame rearrangements only. Such tables lose some clones; where checked, under half of the loss comes from unresolved V genes, and the rest has no known cause. This sample gives 70,000 to 100,000 clones in total; just under 95% of them show up just once. Approximately 1.3% of the sample comes from the top ten. This sample was included in a study of T cell changes during pregnancy in multiple sclerosis (dated by TCRdb to about 2019). For the study in its entirety: The study looked at changes in the T cell repertoire across pregnancy in women with multiple sclerosis.

This TCR came from a female donor in good health, enrolled as a control in a pregnancy study. The sequencing here drew on peripheral blood, taken in the third trimester of pregnancy.

The DNA sequence reads TGCAGCGTGTCGATCGCCGGGGACAGGGTTTTTTGGGACACTGAAGCTTTCTTT. Its amino acids are CSVSIAGDRVFWDTEAFF. The chain joins TRBV29-1 to TRBJ1-1; 9 central nucleotides agree with TRBD1. CDR1 SQVTM and CDR2 ANQGSEA were looked up in the germline V gene. There are 18 amino acids in the CDR3, from cysteine to phenylalanine inclusive. Only the CDR3 DNA is retained, 54 bases long and in frame from the first base. V and J are trimmed by 6 bases and 3 bases, and the gene matches miss 20 bases of the junction. When the CDR3 is completed using the reference TRBV29-1 and TRBJ1-1 genes on either side, the full variable domain is SAVISQKPSRDICQRGTSLTIQCQVDSQVTMMFWYRQQPGQSLTLIATANQGSEATYESGFVIDKFPISRPNLTFSTLTVSNMSPEDSSIYLCSVSIAGDRVFWDTEAFFGQGTRLTVV.